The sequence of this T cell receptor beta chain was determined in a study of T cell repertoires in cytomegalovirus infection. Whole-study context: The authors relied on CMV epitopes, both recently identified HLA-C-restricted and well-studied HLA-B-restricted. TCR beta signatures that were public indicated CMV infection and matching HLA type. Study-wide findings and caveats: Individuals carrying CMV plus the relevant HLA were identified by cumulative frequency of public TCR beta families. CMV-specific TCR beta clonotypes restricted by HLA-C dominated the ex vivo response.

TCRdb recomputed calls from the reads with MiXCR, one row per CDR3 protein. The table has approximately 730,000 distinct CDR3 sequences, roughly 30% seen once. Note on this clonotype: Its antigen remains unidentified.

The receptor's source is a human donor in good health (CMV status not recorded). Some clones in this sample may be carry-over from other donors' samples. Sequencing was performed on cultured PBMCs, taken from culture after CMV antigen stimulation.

As DNA, the CDR3 is TGTGCCAGCAGATCGGACAGGGGCCAAGGCTACACCTTC. It is translated as CASRSDRGQGYTF. The chain recombines TRBV5-6 with TRBJ1-2, with 9 bases aligning to TRBD1. The ends lost 5 bases at V and 8 bases at J; junction bases unmatched: 7. Germline V CDR1 and CDR2: SGHDT, YYEEEE. CDR3 length: 13 residues.